This TCR beta chain was captured by sequencing in a study of response to subunit inactivated influenza vaccine. Study conclusions and caveats: With each seasonal influenza vaccination, the authors suggested, few new T cells are recruited.

TCRdb ran MiXCR on the RT-PCR reads and lists one entry per CDR3 protein. In the table there are approximately 230,000 distinct CDR3 sequences, 9% to 15% of which are singletons. As to this clonotype: Its antigen is currently unknown.

The CDR3 is 16 amino acids. Per germline, CDR1 LNHDA and CDR2 SQIVND (reference sequence). With V trimmed by 2 bases and J by 5 bases, 11 bases remained unmatched. The V gene is TRBV19, the J gene TRBJ1-1, with 7 bases that match TRBD1. This clonotype was sampled from a man between 45 and 60 years old who received an inactivated influenza vaccine. Sequenced material: non-naive T cells sorted from PBMCs, taken 14 days before vaccination. For the CDR3, the DNA is TGTGCCAGTAGTATAACAGGAGAGGGGGCTTGGACTGAAGCTTTCTTT. This translates into CASSITGEGAWTEAFF.